This paragraph reports one T cell receptor beta chain. The antigen remains undetermined. Clones were sequenced by immunoSEQ multiplex PCR, and TCRdb holds only the in-frame ones, with some missing. The sample carries 240,000 or so clones, 85% to 95% recorded once. The sample originates from a study of T cell responses to AZD1222 COVID-19 vaccine. Study-level results: Mapped onto spike, vaccine-associated CD4 TCRs spanned it and were dominant at 160-218 and 743-854. Seropositivity was recorded at baseline in only a handful of AZD1222 recipients. Unmutated variant regions are reportedly the target of nearly half of TCRs that are spike-specific.

Trimming took off 1 base at V and 2 bases at J, with 5 bases between the two ends. From germline, CDR1 is SEHNR and CDR2 FQNEAQ (reference sequence). The CDR3 is 14 residues long. The TCR sequence derives from an adult in good health. The chain links TRBV7-9 to TRBJ2-2; D is unresolved. Source: peripheral blood, taken on day 0 of AZD1222 vaccination. The CDR3 nucleotides are TGTGCCAGCAGCTTAGACTCCAACACCGGGGAGCTGTTTTTT. Translated, it gives CASSLDSNTGELFF.